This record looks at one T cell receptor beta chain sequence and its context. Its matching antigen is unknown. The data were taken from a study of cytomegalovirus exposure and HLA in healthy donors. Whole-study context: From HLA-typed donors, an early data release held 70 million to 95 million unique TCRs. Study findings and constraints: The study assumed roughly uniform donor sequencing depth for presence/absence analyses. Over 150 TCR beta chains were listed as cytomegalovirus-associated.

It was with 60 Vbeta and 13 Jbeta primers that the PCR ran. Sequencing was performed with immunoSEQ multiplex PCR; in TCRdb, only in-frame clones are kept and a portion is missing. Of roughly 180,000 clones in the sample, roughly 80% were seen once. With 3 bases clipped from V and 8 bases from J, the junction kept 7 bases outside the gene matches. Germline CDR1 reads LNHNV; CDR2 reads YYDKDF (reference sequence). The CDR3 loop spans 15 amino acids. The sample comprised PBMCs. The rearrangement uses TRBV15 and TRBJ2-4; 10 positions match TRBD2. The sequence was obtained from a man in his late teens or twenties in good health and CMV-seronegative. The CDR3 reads CATSSYSGGRDIQYF. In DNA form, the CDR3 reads TGTGCCACCAGCAGTTATAGCGGGGGGAGGGACATTCAGTACTTC.